The 8 T cell receptor beta chains in this list originate from one sample, sequenced in a study of cytomegalovirus exposure and HLA in healthy donors. Researchers ran the PCR with 60 Vbeta and 13 Jbeta primers. Sequencing used immunoSEQ multiplex PCR; TCRdb keeps in-frame clones, though not all of them. The table lists some 210,000 clones, about 85% of them singletons, with roughly 10% in the top ten. Source material: PBMCs. The source is a woman aged 45-65 years in good health and CMV-seropositive.

The rearrangement links TRBV18 to TRBJ2-1, with 11 bases lining up with TRBD2. The V and J ends lost 1 base and 7 bases, in that order; junction bases with no gene match: 9. The CDR3 consists of 17 residues. Germline V gene sequence: CDR1 KGHSH, CDR2 LQKENI. CDR3 coding DNA: TGTGCCAGCTCACCACGAAATCTAGCGGGGGGTAGAAATGAGCAGTTCTTC. Translation gives CASSPRNLAGGRNEQFF.

The chain recombines TRBV7-2 with TRBJ2-3, with 10 positions matching TRBD2. The length of the CDR3 is 19 residues. Germline V gene sequence: CDR1 SGHTA, CDR2 FQGNSA. V shed 0 bases and J 8 bases; nucleotides not matched to a gene: 17. The CDR3 sequence: CASSLAGLGAGGPRGTQYF. The CDR3 DNA reads as TGTGCCAGCAGCTTAGCTGGTCTTGGAGCGGGGGGGCCCCGGGGTACGCAGTATTTT.

The chain combines TRBV4-3 with TRBJ2-1; 7 bases agree with TRBD2. After removal of 4 bases from V and 0 bases from J, the junction contained 6 bases not matched to a gene. CDR1 is LGHNA and CDR2 is YSLEER in the germline V gene. This CDR3 contains 16 residues. The CDR3 spells CASSLGLPFSYNEQFF. CDR3 DNA sequence: TGCGCCAGCAGCCTGGGACTACCGTTCTCCTACAATGAGCAGTTCTTC.

In its sample, this clone was seen once. The rearrangement joins TRBV7-2 to TRBJ1-5; a weak D match, TRBD1 (5 bases). Trimming stripped 0 bases from V and 2 bases from J, with 5 bases between. The CDR3 is made up of 14 amino acids. The germline V gene encodes CDR1 SGHTA and CDR2 FQGNSA. CDR3 in amino acids: CASSLAGGNQPQHF. The CDR3 nucleotides read TGTGCCAGCAGCTTAGCAGGGGGCAATCAGCCCCAGCATTTT.

This chain joins TRBV30 and TRBJ1-5; TRBD1 aligns across 9 bases. Germline-derived CDR1 and CDR2 are GTSNPN and SVGIG (reference sequence). With 1 base clipped from V and 6 bases from J, the junction kept 4 bases outside the gene matches. The CDR3 length is 14 residues. The CDR3 reads CAWSGGQGGQPQHF. The CDR3 DNA sequence: TGTGCCTGGAGTGGGGGACAGGGCGGTCAGCCCCAGCATTTT.

The chain has TRBV30 and TRBJ1-1; unclear D gene. Trimming shortened V by 2 bases and J by 4 bases, and 11 bases separated the two germline ends. The germline V gene has CDR1 GTSNPN and CDR2 SVGIG (reference sequence). The CDR3 is made up of 13 amino acids. CDR3 nucleotide sequence: TGTGCCTGGAGTCAAGACAAGCTCACTGAAGCTTTCTTT. This gives the protein CAWSQDKLTEAFF.

The V call is TRBV5-1, the J call TRBJ1-1, with D perhaps TRBD1 (6 bases). This CDR3 is 15 amino acids long. Germline-derived CDR1 and CDR2 are SGHRS and YFSETQ. Trimming removed 1 base at V and 1 base at J, with 11 bases between. CDR3 sequence reads: CASSLLPGQNTEAFF. The CDR3 bases are TGCGCCAGCAGCTTGTTACCGGGACAGAACACTGAAGCTTTCTTT.

The chain couples TRBV7-9 to TRBJ2-3; D is ambiguous. From germline, CDR1 is SEHNR and CDR2 FQNEAQ (reference sequence). Trimming left V 1 base short and J 0 bases short, with 5 bases between. This CDR3 has 14 amino acids. The CDR3 is CASSLGLSTDTQYF. In nucleotides, the CDR3 is TGTGCCAGCAGCTTAGGGCTCAGCACAGATACGCAGTATTTT. The complete variable domain, with remaining parts taken from reference TRBV7-9 and TRBJ2-3, reads DTGVSQNPRHKITKRGQNVTFRCDPISEHNRLYWYRQTLGQGPEFLTYFQNEAQLEKSRLLSDRFSAERPKGSFSTLEIQRTEQGDSAMYLCASSLGLSTDTQYFGPGTRLTVL.